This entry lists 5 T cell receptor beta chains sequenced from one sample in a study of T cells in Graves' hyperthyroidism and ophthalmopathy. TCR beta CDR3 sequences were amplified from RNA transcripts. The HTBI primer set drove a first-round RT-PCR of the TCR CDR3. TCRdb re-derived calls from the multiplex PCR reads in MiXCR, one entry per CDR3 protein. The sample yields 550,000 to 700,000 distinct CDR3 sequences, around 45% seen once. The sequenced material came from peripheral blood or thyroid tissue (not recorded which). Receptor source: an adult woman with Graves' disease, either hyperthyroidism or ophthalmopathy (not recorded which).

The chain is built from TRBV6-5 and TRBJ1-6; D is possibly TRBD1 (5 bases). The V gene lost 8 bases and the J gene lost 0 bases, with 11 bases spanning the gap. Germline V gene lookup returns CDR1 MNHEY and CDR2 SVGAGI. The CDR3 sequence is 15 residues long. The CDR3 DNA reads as TGTGCCAGCCGCTTGGGGCCCTCCTATAATTCACCCCTCCACTTT. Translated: CASRLGPSYNSPLHF.

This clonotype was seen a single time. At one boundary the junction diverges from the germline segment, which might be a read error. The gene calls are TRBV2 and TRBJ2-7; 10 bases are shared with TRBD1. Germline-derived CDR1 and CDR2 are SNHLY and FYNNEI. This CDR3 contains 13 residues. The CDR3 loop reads CASAGGTGAEQYF. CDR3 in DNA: TGTGCCAGCGCTGGGGGGACAGGGGCCGAGCAGTACTTT.

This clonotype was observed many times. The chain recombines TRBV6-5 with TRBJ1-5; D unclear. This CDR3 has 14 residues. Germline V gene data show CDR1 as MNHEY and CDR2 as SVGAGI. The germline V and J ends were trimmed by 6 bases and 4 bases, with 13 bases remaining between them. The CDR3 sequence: CASSPTHRNQPQHF. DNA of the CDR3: TGTGCCAGCAGCCCCACCCACAGAAATCAGCCCCAGCATTTT.

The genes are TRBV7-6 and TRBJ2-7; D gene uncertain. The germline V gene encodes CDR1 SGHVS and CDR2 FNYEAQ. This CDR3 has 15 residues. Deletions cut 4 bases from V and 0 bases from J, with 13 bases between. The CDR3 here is CASSSRPQSSYEQYF. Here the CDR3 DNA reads TGTGCCAGCAGCTCCCGACCCCAAAGCTCCTACGAGCAGTACTTC.

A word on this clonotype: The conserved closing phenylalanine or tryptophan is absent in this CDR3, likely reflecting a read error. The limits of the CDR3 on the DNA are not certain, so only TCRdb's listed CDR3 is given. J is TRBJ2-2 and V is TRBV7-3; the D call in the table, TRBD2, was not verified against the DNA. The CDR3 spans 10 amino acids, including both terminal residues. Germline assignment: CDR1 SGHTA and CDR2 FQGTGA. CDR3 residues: CASSSGRGVA.